This T cell receptor beta chain was retrieved from a study of blood T cell repertoires in COVID-19. About the study: The cDNA or gDNA used as material had been derived from T cells, B-cell-depleted T cells, or PBMCs.

Source study methods: Reference gene primers were amplified, and this amplification served to estimate nucleated cell counts. Assay: immunoSEQ multiplex PCR; the TCRdb copy retains only in-frame clones and omits some. V, J and clone size are those of that table, while D and trimming were read from the DNA. The repertoire includes roughly 190,000 clones, approximately 85% of them detected once, and approximately 10% sits in the top ten. This clone showed up just once. Residents of under 25 US areas, aged about 18 to 95 years, made up the participants. Participants had their cohort set by participant-reported clinical history. The source of this sequence is a man aged 35 to 55 who had recovered from COVID-19. Sequences were obtained from PBMCs or T cells enriched from blood (not recorded which).

The CDR3 coding sequence is TGTGCCAGCTCCGGGGTTGGGGTAGGGGAGACCCAGTACTTC. Translation gives CASSGVGVGETQYF. The V and J genes are TRBV6-5 and TRBJ2-5; maybe TRBD2 (5 bases). Looked up from germline, CDR1 is MNHEY and CDR2 is SVGAGI. The CDR3 is 14 residues long. The V gene lost 8 bases and the J gene lost 5 bases, with 18 bases spanning the gap.